A selection of T cell receptor beta chains follows, all from one sample in a study of beta chain features in type 1 diabetes. TCRdb keeps only in-frame clones here, not all; method: immunoSEQ multiplex PCR. This table holds tens of thousands of clones, roughly two thirds found once. Material for sequencing was stem cell memory CD4+ T cells from blood. The origin of the receptors is a woman aged 35 to 49 with type 1 diabetes. Each CDR3 is given with its conserved first and last residue. The D gene is left open where the match is weak. Only part of the rows carry a size: once, few, many, or a class if the clone is expanded.

clone_size j_call d_call v_call cdr3_aa cdr3_nt
- TRBJ2-7 TRBD2 TRBV7-2 CASSAGRNWGTYEQYF TGTGCCAGCAGCGCCGGGAGGAATTGGGGTACCTACGAGCAGTACTTC
- TRBJ1-2 - TRBV30 CAWSPPGATYGYTF TGTGCCTGGAGCCCCCCAGGGGCTACCTATGGCTACACCTTC
- TRBJ2-2 TRBD2 TRBV5-6 CASSKISGRNTGELFF TGTGCCAGCAGCAAGATTAGCGGGAGGAACACCGGGGAGCTGTTTTTT
- TRBJ2-1 - TRBV4-1 CASSQEVDTSSYNEQFF TGCGCCAGCAGCCAAGAGGTCGACACGAGCTCCTACAATGAGCAGTTCTTC
- TRBJ2-6 - TRBV28 CASGGTVGSGANVLTF TGTGCCAGCGGCGGGACAGTTGGGTCTGGGGCCAACGTCCTGACTTTC
- TRBJ2-7 - TRBV6-1 CASSERGNEQYF TGTGCCAGCAGTGAACGGGGGAACGAGCAGTACTTC
- TRBJ2-2 - TRBV2 CASTIPYTNTGELFF TGTGCCAGCACCATCCCTTACACGAACACCGGGGAGCTGTTTTTT
- TRBJ2-7 - TRBV7-2 CASSLVVSSYEQYF TGTGCCAGCAGCTTAGTTGTGAGCTCCTACGAGCAGTACTTC
- TRBJ2-7 - TRBV28 CASSLRGLSYEQYF TGTGCCAGCAGTTTGCGGGGGCTCTCCTACGAGCAGTACTTC
- TRBJ2-1 TRBD1 TRBV7-7 CASSPGTGYRERDEQFF TGTGCTAGCAGTCCCGGGACAGGGTACAGAGAAAGGGATGAGCAGTTCTTC
- TRBJ2-5 - TRBV21-1 CASSKGPKKGAGETQYF TGTGCCAGCAGCAAGGGGCCAAAAAAGGGGGCAGGAGAGACCCAGTACTTC
- TRBJ1-6 - TRBV5-1 CASSLSGQPSPLHF TGCGCCAGCAGCTTGTCAGGGCAACCTTCACCCCTCCACTTT
once TRBJ1-5 TRBD1 TRBV4-1 CASSQDRGQNWGNQPQHF TGCGCCAGCAGCCAAGATAGGGGACAGAACTGGGGCAATCAGCCCCAGCATTTT
- TRBJ2-7 TRBD1 TRBV6-5 CASSPRTGMLYEQYF TGTGCCAGCAGCCCTCGGACAGGGATGCTCTACGAGCAGTACTTC
- TRBJ2-1 TRBD2 TRBV29-1 CSVRSRSGSLSSYNEQFF TGCAGCGTCCGAAGCAGAAGCGGGAGCCTCTCTTCCTACAATGAGCAGTTCTTC
- TRBJ2-2 TRBD2 TRBV28 CASSLGLAGDVHGELFF TGTGCCAGCAGTCTAGGACTAGCGGGAGATGTTCACGGGGAGCTGTTTTTT
medium-sized TRBJ2-7 - TRBV23-1 CASSEQGEGGSYEQYF TGCGCCAGCAGTGAACAGGGGGAGGGAGGCTCCTACGAGCAGTACTTC
- TRBJ1-6 - TRBV7-6 CASSFRARRGYNSPLHF TGTGCCAGCAGCTTTAGGGCTCGTCGGGGGTATAATTCACCCCTCCACTTT
- TRBJ1-2 - TRBV7-2 CASSLSQGTNYGYTF TGTGCCAGCAGCTTATCTCAGGGTACCAACTATGGCTACACCTTC
few TRBJ1-2 TRBD1 TRBV4-3 CASSLQTGDLYGYTF TGCGCCAGCAGCCTCCAAACAGGGGACCTCTATGGCTACACCTTC
- TRBJ2-1 TRBD2 TRBV11-3 CASSRGGSQGNEQFF TGTGCCAGCAGCCGGGGCGGGAGTCAGGGCAATGAGCAGTTCTTC
few TRBJ1-4 - TRBV7-9 CASSPPTVNSEKLFF TGTGCCAGCAGCCCCCCGACTGTAAATAGTGAAAAACTGTTTTTT